This TCR beta chain stems from a study of cytotoxic CD8 clonotypes in ibrutinib-treated CLL. Findings and caveats of the study: Whereas clonality rose at ibrutinib response, it declined toward baseline at progression.

In regard to this clone: What it recognizes is unknown.

Germline CDR1 reads KGHSH; CDR2 reads LQKENI. V dropped 3 bases and J dropped 4; count of bases not matched to a gene: 10. There are 16 residues in the CDR3. Assay: immunoSEQ multiplex PCR; the TCRdb copy retains only in-frame clones and omits some. The sample yields 100,000 to 150,000 clones, 75% to 90% seen once. The clonotype was recovered from a human donor with chronic lymphocytic leukemia. The sample consisted of PBMCs, taken after 24 months of ibrutinib treatment. V gene TRBV18 combines with J gene TRBJ1-2, with 8 bases identical to TRBD1. CDR3 region: CASSPPKTGVAYGYTF. The CDR3 DNA reads TGTGCCAGCTCACCTCCGAAGACAGGGGTAGCCTATGGCTACACCTTC.